This TCR beta chain emerged from a study of CD8+ T cells in alopecia areata. Findings and caveats of the study: Especially in alopecia totalis/universalis, lesional scalp showed greater clonality than normal scalp did.

This clone was found once. Its target is not known. Deletions cut 6 bases from V and 5 bases from J, with 13 bases between. This CDR3 is 13 amino acids long. Germline CDR1 and CDR2: KGHSH and LQKENI. Treatment described: oral pan-JAK inhibitor, 5-10 mg twice daily. TCR sequencing used cDNA made by reverse transcription of extracted RNA. The protocol was immunoSEQ multiplex PCR, while the TCRdb copy is restricted to in-frame clones and leaves out a portion. The data hold fewer than 350,000 clones, with 58% observed a single time. The sequence was collected from a human donor with alopecia areata. The rearrangement uses TRBV18 and TRBJ2-5; D is perhaps TRBD1 (6 bases). The sample in question was CD4+ T cells sorted from blood, obtained at week 24, from a patient treated with tofacitinib. Here the CDR3 DNA reads TGTGCCAGCTCCCCAGGACAGTTGGAGACCCAGTACTTC. Its protein product is CASSPGQLETQYF. The variable domain in full, with the rest retrieved from reference TRBV18 and TRBJ2-5, is NAGVMQNPRHLVRRRGQEARLRCSPMKGHSHVYWYRQLPEEGLKFMVYLQKENIIDESGMPKERFSAEFPKEGPSILRIQQVVRGDSAAYFCASSPGQLETQYFGPGTRLLVL.